These T cell receptor beta chains were read from a single sample in a study of shared T cell receptors in the human thymus. Profiled with immunoSEQ multiplex PCR; TCRdb holds only in-frame clones, not every one. The data contain over 450,000 clones, approximately 78% of them singletons. These data also featured in a second study, about human thymus T cells.

Input material: thymocytes. These receptors were collected from a boy under three years old with a congenital heart defect. Both conserved end residues are trimmed from each CDR3. Fields, in order: CDR3 length, J gene, V gene, CDR3 protein.

11,TRBJ2-1,TRBV5-4,ASSLVFRNEQF
14,TRBJ1-1,TRBV4-2,ASSQEATGGRTEAF
14,TRBJ2-1,TRBV11-3,ASSPRFRTGDRGQF
14,TRBJ2-7,TRBV4-1,ASSQFLAASSYEQY
13,TRBJ2-7,TRBV5-1,ASSSRLAGGGEQY
15,TRBJ2-7,TRBV9,ASSVERDGEGAYEQY
15,TRBJ2-1,TRBV7-2,ASSVDRVNQPYNEQF
12,TRBJ2-1,TRBV6-4,ASSDGTSGYEQF
13,TRBJ2-7,TRBV4-2,ASSQGTSGSAEQY
12,TRBJ2-1,TRBV6-6,ASSFSGIRGEQF
18,TRBJ2-2,TRBV5-5,ASSPPGQGLAGRLTGELF
12,TRBJ1-1,TRBV6-5,ASSYRRGNTEAF
13,TRBJ1-3,TRBV6-4,ASSDSDRGGNTIY
10,TRBJ2-7,TRBV6-1,ASGRGTYEQY